This T cell receptor (beta chain) was sequenced during a study of CD8+CD57+ T cells in acquired aplastic anemia. About the research overall: Recorded DNA amounts for sorted CD4+ and CD8+ cells had an average of 3.2 ug.

V was pared by 6 bases and J by 5 bases, with 7 bases of the junction left unmatched. The CDR3 spans 14 residues. The germline CDR1 and CDR2 sequences are SNHLY and FYNNEI. Study-wide results and caveats: Sharing between patients and controls was observed for about 27 CD8+ CDR3 sequences.

This clonotype was detected a few times. Its target is unknown. CDR3 and TCR beta VDJ profiling relied on genomic DNA as the template. TCRdb itself ran the reads through MiXCR, one entry per CDR3 protein. The sample lists about 260,000 distinct CDR3 sequences, approximately 79% occurring once. CD8+CD57+ cell expansion had been shown by flow cytometry in patients chosen for sequencing. Each patient carried a diagnosis of severe acquired aplastic anemia. The rearrangement joins TRBV2 to TRBJ2-5; 9 bases fit TRBD2. The sample consisted of sorted CD4+, CD8+, or CD8+CD57+ T cells (not recorded which) from PBMCs. The receptor comes from a human donor with aplastic anemia. The CDR3 sequence is CASRTSGPRETQYF. CDR3 in DNA: TGTGCCAGCAGGACTAGCGGACCTCGGGAGACCCAGTACTTC.